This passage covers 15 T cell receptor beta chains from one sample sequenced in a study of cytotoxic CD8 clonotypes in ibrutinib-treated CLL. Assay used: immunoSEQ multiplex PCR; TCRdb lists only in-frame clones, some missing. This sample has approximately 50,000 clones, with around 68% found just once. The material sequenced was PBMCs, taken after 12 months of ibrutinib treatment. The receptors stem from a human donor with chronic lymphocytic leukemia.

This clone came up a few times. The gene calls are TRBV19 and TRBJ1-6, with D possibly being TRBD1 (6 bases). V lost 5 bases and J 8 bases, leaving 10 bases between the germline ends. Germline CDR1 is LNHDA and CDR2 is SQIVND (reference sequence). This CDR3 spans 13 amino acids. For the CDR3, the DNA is TGTGCCAGTAGTTCCAGGGGTGATTCACCCCTCCACTTT. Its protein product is CASSSRGDSPLHF. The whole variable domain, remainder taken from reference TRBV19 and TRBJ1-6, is DGGITQSPKYLFRKEGQNVTLSCEQNLNHDAMYWYRQDPGQGLRLIYYSQIVNDFQKGDIAEGYSVSREKKESFPLTVTSAQKNPTAFYLCASSSRGDSPLHFGNGTRLTVT.

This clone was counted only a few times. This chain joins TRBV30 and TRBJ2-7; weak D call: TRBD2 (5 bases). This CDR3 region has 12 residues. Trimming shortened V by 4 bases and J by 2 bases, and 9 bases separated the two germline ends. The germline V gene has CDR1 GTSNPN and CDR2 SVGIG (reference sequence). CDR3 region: CAWKVGTYEQYF. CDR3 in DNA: TGTGCCTGGAAGGTCGGGACCTACGAGCAGTACTTC.

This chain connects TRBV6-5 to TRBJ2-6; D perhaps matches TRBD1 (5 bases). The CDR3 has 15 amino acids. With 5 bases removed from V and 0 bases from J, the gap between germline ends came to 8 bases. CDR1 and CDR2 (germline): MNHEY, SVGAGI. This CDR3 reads CASSQQVSGANVLTF. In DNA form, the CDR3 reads TGTGCCAGCAGTCAACAGGTCTCTGGGGCCAACGTCCTGACTTTC.

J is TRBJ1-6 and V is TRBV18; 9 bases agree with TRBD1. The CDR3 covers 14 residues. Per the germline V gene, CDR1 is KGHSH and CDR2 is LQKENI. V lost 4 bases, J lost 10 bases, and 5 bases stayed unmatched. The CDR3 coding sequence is TGTGCCAGCTCACTGGGACAGGGTAAATCACCCCTCCACTTT. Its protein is CASSLGQGKSPLHF.

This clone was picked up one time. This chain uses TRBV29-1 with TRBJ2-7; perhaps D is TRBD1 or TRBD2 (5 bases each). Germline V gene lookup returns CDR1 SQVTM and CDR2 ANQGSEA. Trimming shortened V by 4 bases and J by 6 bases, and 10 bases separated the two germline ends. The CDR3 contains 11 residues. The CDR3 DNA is TGCAGCGTTGGAGGGGAACGCGAGCAGTACTTC. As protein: CSVGGEREQYF.

The CDR3 loop reads CASSLASGAGELFF. CDR3 DNA: TGTGCCAGCAGCTTGGCTAGCGGGGCCGGGGAGCTGTTTTTT. J is TRBJ2-2 and V is TRBV5-4; 9 nucleotides line up with TRBD2. Germline V gives CDR1 SGHNT, CDR2 YYREEE (reference sequence). The CDR3 totals 14 residues. V dropped 0 bases and J dropped 6; count of bases not matched to a gene: 0.

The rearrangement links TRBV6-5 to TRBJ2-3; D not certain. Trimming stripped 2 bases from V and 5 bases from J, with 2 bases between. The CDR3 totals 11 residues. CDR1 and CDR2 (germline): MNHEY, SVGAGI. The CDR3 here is CASSYGDTQYF. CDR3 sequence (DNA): TGTGCCAGCAGTTACGGAGATACGCAGTATTTT.

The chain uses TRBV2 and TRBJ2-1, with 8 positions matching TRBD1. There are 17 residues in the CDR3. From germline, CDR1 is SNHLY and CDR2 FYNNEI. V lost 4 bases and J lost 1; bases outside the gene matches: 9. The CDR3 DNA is TGTGCCAGCAGTGGAGGGACAGGCTTAGGTTCCTACAATGAGCAGTTCTTC. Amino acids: CASSGGTGLGSYNEQFF. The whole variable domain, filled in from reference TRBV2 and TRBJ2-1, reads EPEVTQTPSHQVTQMGQEVILRCVPISNHLYFYWYRQILGQKVEFLVSFYNNEISEKSEIFDDQFSVERPDGSNFTLKIRSTKLEDSAMYFCASSGGTGLGSYNEQFFGPGTRLTVL.

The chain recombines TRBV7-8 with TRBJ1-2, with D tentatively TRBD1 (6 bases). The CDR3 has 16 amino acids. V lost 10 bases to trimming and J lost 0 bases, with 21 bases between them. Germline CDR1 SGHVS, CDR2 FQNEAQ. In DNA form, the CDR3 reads TGTGCCACTAAAGTTTCGGCAGGACAGACTAACTATGGCTACACCTTC. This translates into CATKVSAGQTNYGYTF.

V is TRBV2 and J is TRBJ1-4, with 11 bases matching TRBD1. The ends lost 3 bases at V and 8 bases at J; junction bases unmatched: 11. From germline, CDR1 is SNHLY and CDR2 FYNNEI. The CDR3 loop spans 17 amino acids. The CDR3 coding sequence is TGTGCCAGCAGTGATTGGAGGACAGGGGGCCTTGGAGAAAAACTGTTTTTT. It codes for CASSDWRTGGLGEKLFF. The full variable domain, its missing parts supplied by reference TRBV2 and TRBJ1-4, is EPEVTQTPSHQVTQMGQEVILRCVPISNHLYFYWYRQILGQKVEFLVSFYNNEISEKSEIFDDQFSVERPDGSNFTLKIRSTKLEDSAMYFCASSDWRTGGLGEKLFFGSGTQLSVL.

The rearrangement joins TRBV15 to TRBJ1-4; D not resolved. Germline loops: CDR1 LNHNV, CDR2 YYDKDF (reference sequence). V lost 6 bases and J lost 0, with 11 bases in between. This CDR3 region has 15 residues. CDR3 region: CATSHQAATNEKLFF. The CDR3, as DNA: TGTGCCACCAGTCACCAGGCTGCAACTAATGAAAAACTGTTTTTT. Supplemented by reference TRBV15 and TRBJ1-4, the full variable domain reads DAMVIQNPRYQVTQFGKPVTLSCSQTLNHNVMYWYQQKSSQAPKLLFHYYDKDFNNEADTPDNFQSRRPNTSFCFLDIRSPGLGDTAMYLCATSHQAATNEKLFFGSGTQLSVL.

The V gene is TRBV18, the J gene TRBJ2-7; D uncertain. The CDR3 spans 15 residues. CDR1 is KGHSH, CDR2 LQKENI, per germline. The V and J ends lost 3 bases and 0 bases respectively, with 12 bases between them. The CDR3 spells CASSPQDDLSYEQYF. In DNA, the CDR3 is TGTGCCAGCTCACCCCAGGACGACCTCTCCTACGAGCAGTACTTC.

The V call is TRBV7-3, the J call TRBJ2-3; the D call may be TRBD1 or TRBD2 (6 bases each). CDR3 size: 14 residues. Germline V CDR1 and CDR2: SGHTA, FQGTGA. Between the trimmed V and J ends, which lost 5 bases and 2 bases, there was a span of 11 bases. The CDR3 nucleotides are TGTGCCAGCAGCCAACGGGGGCACACAGATACGCAGTATTTT. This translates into CASSQRGHTDTQYF.

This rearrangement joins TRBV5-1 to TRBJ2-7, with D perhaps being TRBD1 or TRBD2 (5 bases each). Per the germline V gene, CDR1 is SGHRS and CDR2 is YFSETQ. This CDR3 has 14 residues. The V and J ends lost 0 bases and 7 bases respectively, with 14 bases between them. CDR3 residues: CASSLGAGTGEQYF. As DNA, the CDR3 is TGCGCCAGCAGCTTGGGGGCAGGGACGGGTGAGCAGTACTTC. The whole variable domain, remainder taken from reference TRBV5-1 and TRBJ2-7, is KAGVTQTPRYLIKTRGQQVTLSCSPISGHRSVSWYQQTPGQGLQFLFEYFSETQRNKGNFPGRFSGRQFSNSRSEMNVSTLELGDSALYLCASSLGAGTGEQYFGPGTRLTVT.

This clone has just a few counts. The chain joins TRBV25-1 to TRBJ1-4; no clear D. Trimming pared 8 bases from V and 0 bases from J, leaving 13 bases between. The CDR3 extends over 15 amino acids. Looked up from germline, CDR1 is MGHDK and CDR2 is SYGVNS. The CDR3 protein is CASRFGDSTNEKLFF. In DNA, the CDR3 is TGTGCCAGCCGTTTTGGAGACTCAACTAATGAAAAACTGTTTTTT.